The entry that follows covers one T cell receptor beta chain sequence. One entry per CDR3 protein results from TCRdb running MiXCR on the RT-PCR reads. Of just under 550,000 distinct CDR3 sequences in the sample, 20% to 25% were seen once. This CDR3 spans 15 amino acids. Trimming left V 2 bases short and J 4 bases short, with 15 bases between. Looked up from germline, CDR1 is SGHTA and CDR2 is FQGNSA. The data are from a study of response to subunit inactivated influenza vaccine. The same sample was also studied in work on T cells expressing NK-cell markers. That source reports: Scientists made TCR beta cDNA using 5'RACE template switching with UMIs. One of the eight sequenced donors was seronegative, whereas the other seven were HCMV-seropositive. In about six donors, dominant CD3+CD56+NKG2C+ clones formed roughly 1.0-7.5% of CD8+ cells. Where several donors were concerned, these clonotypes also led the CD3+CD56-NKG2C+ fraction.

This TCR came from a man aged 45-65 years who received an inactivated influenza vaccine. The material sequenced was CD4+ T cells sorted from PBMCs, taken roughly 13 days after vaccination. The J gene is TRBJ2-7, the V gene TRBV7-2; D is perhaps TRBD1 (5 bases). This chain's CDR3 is CASSLYDSADYEQYF. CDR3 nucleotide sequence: TGTGCCAGCAGCTTATACGACAGTGCCGATTACGAGCAGTACTTC.